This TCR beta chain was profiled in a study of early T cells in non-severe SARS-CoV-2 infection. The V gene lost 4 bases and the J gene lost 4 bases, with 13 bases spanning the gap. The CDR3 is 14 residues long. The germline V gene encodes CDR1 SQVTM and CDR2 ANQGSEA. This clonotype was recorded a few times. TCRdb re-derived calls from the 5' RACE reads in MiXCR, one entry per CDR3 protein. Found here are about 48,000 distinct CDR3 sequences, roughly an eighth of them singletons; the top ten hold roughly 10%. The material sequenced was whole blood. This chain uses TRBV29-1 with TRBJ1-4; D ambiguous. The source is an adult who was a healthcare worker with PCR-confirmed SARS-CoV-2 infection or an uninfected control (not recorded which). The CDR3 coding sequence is TGCAGCGTTGTCGGCGGCGCCTTTAATGAAAAACTGTTTTTT. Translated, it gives CSVVGGAFNEKLFF. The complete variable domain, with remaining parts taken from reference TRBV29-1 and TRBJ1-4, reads SAVISQKPSRDICQRGTSLTIQCQVDSQVTMMFWYRQQPGQSLTLIATANQGSEATYESGFVIDKFPISRPNLTFSTLTVSNMSPEDSSIYLCSVVGGAFNEKLFFGSGTQLSVL.